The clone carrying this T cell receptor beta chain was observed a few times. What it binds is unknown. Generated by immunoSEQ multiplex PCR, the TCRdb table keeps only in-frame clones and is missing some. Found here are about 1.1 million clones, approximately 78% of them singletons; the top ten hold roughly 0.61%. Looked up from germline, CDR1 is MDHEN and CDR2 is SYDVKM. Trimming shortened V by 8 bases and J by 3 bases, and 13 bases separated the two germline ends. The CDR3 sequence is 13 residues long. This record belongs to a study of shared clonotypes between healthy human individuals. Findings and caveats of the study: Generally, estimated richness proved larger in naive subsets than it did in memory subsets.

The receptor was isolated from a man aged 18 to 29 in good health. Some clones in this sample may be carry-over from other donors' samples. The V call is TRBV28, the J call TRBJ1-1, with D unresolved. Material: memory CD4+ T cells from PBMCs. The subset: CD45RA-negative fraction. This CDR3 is CASSRAGYTEAFF. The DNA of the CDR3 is TGTGCCAGCTCTCGCGCGGGATACACTGAAGCTTTCTTT. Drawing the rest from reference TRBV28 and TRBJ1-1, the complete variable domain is DVKVTQSSRYLVKRTGEKVFLECVQDMDHENMFWYRQDPGLGLRLIYFSYDVKMKEKGDIPEGYSVSREKKERFSLILESASTNQTSMYLCASSRAGYTEAFFGQGTRLTVV.